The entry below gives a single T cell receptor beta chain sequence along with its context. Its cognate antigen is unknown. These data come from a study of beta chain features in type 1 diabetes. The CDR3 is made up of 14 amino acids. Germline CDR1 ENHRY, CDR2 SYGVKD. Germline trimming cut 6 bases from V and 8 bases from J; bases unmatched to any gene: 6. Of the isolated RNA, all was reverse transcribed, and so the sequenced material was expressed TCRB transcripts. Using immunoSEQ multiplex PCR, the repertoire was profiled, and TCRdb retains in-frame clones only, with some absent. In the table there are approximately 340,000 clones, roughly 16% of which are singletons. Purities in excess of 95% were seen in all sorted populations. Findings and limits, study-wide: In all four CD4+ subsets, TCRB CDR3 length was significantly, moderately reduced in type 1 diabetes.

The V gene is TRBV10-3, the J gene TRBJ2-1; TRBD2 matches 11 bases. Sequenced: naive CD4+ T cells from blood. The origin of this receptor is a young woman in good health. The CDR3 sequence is CAIRSSGRFDEQFF. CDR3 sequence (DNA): TGTGCCATCAGATCTAGCGGGAGGTTTGATGAGCAGTTCTTC.